This T cell receptor (beta chain) originates from a study of PD-1 blockade in classical Hodgkin lymphoma. Time point here: cycle 4 day 1 (C4D1), after around six weeks of nivolumab. Autologous stem cell transplantation was followed by relapse in every patient, and brentuximab vedotin exposure varied. Assay: immunoSEQ multiplex PCR; the TCRdb copy retains only in-frame clones and omits some. The sample lists roughly 100,000 clones; 78% were seen once. This CDR3 comprises 15 residues. The germline gives CDR1 SEHNR, CDR2 FQNEAQ (reference sequence). V lost 6 bases to trimming and J lost 2 bases, with 14 bases between them.

The clonotype comes from a human donor with classical Hodgkin lymphoma. This sample comprised peripheral blood mononuclear cells (PBMCs), obtained before the fourth cycle of nivolumab. The chain recombines TRBV7-9 with TRBJ1-3; D is undetermined. CDR3: CASSLDGIPGNTIYF. The CDR3 bases are TGTGCCAGCAGTTTGGACGGGATCCCTGGAAACACCATATATTTT.